This TCR beta chain was sequenced for a study of T cells in tuberculosis. Measured with immunoSEQ multiplex PCR; TCRdb has only the in-frame clones, and not every one. The data show roughly 24,000 clones, around 97% seen once. The TCR originated in a donor between 10 and 35 years old with latent tuberculosis or without tuberculosis infection. Sequencing was done on a sample of PBMCs.

The CDR3 region has the DNA TGTGCCAGCAGCTTAGCGGGCAGGAACGAGCAGTACTTC. It yields the protein CASSLAGRNEQYF. This rearrangement joins TRBV7-8 to TRBJ2-7; D call uncertain. Looked up from germline, CDR1 is SGHVS and CDR2 is FQNEAQ. This CDR3 comprises 13 residues. The ends were cut back, 0 bases at V and 5 bases at J, with 8 bases in the middle.